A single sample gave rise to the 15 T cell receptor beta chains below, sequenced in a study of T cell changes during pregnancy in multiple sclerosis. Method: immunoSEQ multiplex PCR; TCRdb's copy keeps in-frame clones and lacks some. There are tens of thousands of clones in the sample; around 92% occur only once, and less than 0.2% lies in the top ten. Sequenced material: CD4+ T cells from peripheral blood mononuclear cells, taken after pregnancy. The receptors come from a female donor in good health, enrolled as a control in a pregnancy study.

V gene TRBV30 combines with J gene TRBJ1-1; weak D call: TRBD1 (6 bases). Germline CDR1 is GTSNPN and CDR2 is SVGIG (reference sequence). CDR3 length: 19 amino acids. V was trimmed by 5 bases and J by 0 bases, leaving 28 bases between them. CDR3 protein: CAWGTPRTGKISLNTEAFF. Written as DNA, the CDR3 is TGTGCCTGGGGAACCCCACGCACAGGGAAAATCAGCTTGAACACTGAAGCTTTCTTT.

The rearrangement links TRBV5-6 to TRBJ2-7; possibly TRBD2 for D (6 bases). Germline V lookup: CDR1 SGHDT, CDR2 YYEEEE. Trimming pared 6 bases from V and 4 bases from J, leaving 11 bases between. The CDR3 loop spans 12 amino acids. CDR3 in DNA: TGTGCCAGCACGGGGGATCGGTACGAGCAGTACTTC. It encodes CASTGDRYEQYF.

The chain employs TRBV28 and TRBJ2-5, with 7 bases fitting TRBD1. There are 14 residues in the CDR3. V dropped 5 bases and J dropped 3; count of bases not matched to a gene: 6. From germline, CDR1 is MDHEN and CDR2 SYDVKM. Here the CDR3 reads CASSQAGTEETQYF. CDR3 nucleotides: TGTGCCAGCAGTCAAGCCGGGACAGAAGAGACCCAGTACTTC.

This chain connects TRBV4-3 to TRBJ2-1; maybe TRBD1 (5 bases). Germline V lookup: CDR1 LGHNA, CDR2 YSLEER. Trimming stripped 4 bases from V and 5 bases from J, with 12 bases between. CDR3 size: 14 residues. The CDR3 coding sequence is TGCGCCAGCAGCCCCTTGGTCAGGGACAATGAGCAGTTCTTC. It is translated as CASSPLVRDNEQFF.

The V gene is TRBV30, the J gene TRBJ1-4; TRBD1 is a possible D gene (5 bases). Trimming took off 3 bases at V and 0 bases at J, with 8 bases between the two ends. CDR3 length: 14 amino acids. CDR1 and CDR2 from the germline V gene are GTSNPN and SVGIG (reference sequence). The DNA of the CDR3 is TGTGCCTGGAGCCTGACAGCAACTAATGAAAAACTGTTTTTT. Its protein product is CAWSLTATNEKLFF.

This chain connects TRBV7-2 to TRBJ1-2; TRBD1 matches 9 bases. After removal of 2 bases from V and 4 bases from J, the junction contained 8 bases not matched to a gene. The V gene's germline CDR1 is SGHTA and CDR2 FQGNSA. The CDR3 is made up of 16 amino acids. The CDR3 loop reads CASSLSPGQGLYGYTF. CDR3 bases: TGTGCCAGCAGCTTATCACCGGGACAGGGCCTCTATGGCTACACCTTC.

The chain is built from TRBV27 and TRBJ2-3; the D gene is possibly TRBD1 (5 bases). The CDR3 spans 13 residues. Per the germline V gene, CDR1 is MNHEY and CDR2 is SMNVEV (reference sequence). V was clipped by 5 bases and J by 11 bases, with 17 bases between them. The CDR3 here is CASSPLRQIGQYF. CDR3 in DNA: TGTGCCAGCAGTCCCTTACGACAGATTGGGCAGTATTTT.

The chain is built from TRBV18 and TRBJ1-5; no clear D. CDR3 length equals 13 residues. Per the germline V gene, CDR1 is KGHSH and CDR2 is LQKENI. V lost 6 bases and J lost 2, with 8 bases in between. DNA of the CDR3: TGTGCCAGCTCCGCCGGGGGCAATCAGCCCCAGCATTTT. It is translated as CASSAGGNQPQHF.

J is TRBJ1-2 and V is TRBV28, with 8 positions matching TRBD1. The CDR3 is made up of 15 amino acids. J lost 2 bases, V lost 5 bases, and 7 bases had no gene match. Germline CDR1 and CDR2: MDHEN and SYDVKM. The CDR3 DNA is TGTGCCAGCAGTGCCTATGACAGGGGAAACTATGGCTACACCTTC. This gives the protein CASSAYDRGNYGYTF.

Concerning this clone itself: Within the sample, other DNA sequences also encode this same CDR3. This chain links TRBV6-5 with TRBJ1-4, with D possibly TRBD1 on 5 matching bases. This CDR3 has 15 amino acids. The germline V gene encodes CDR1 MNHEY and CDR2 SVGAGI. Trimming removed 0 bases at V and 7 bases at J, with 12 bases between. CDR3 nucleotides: TGTGCCAGCAGTTACTCTGGGGCTTCGGGTGAAAAACTGTTTTTT. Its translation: CASSYSGASGEKLFF.

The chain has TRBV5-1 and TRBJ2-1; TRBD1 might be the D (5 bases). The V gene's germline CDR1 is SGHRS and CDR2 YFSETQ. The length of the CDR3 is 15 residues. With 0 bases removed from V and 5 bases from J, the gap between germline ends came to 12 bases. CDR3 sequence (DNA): TGCGCCAGCAGCTTGGAAGGGGCGCCCCACAATGAGCAGTTCTTC. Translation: CASSLEGAPHNEQFF.

CDR3 DNA sequence: TGTGCCAGCTCACCCGCCCAAAACAGGGGGGGTTCACCCCTCCACTTT. Encoded protein: CASSPAQNRGGSPLHF. This chain joins TRBV18 and TRBJ1-6, with 8 bases lining up with TRBD1. Germline loops: CDR1 KGHSH, CDR2 LQKENI. Trimming took 3 bases from V and 9 from J; bases not matched to a gene: 10. The CDR3 totals 16 residues.

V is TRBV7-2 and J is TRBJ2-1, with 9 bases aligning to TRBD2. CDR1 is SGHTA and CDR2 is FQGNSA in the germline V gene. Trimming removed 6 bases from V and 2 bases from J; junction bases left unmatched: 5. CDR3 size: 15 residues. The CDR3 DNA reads TGTGCCAGCAGGTTAAGCGGGGGGACCTACAATGAGCAGTTCTTC. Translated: CASRLSGGTYNEQFF.

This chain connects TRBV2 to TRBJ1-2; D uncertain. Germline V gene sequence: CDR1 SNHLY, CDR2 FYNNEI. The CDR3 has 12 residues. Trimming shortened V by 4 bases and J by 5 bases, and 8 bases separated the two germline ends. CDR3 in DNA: TGTGCCAGCAGTGGGGCCAGGTATGGCTACACCTTC. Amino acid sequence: CASSGARYGYTF. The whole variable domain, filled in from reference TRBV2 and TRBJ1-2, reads EPEVTQTPSHQVTQMGQEVILRCVPISNHLYFYWYRQILGQKVEFLVSFYNNEISEKSEIFDDQFSVERPDGSNFTLKIRSTKLEDSAMYFCASSGARYGYTFGSGTRLTVV.

For the CDR3, the DNA is TGTGCCAGCAGCTTATTGGCAGTCAACTATGGCTACACCTTC. Encoded protein: CASSLLAVNYGYTF. The V and J genes are TRBV7-9 and TRBJ1-2; D not certain. The germline V gene has CDR1 SEHNR and CDR2 FQNEAQ (reference sequence). CDR3 length: 14 amino acids. With 2 bases removed from V and 2 bases from J, the gap between germline ends came to 9 bases.